This TCR beta chain was identified during a study of beta chain features in type 1 diabetes. Study in general: The number of sorted cells examined across all samples was some 99 million. Whole-study results and caveats: Compared to healthy donors, patients appeared to have naive, central memory and Treg TCRB repertoires that were more alike. Across all four CD4+ subsets, people with type 1 diabetes showed modestly shorter TCRB CDR3s.

As for this clone: No antigen is known for it.

All of the isolated RNA was reverse transcribed, so expressed TCRB transcripts were sequenced. TCRdb's copy holds only in-frame clones and misses some; the assay was immunoSEQ multiplex PCR. Seen here are about 160,000 clones, 10% observed once, and the top ten hold roughly 0.45%. This clonotype was sampled from a man younger than 45 with type 1 diabetes. The sample consisted of central memory CD4+ T cells from blood.

CDR3 nucleotide sequence: TGCGCCAGCAGCCAAGAGGACAGGGGTGGCTACACCTTC. Protein: CASSQEDRGGYTF. This rearrangement joins TRBV4-1 to TRBJ1-2; 9 bases match TRBD1. The ends lost 0 bases at V and 7 bases at J; junction bases unmatched: 0. The CDR3 is 13 amino acids. In germline, CDR1 is MGHRA, CDR2 YSYEKL.